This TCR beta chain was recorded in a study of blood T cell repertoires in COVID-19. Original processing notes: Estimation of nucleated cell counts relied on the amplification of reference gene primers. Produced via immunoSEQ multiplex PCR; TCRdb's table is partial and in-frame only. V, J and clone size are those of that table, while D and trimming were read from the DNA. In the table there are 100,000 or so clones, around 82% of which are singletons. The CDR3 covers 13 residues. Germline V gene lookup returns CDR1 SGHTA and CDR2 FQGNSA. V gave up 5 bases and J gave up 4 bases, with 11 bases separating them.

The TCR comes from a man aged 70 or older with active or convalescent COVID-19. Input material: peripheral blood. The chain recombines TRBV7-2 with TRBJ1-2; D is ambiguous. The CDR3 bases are TGTGCCAGCAGCCCCGACAAGTCCTATGGCTACACCTTC. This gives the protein CASSPDKSYGYTF.